This TCR beta chain was identified during a study of blood T cell repertoires in COVID-19. Study overall: Specimens from acute and convalescent COVID-19 originated in the United States, Italy and Spain. Sources were T cells, B-cell-depleted T cells, or PBMCs; the material itself was cDNA or gDNA.

As handled by the study authors: Estimation of nucleated cell counts relied on the amplification of reference gene primers. Some clones are missing from TCRdb's copy, which holds only in-frame ones; the method was immunoSEQ multiplex PCR. V and J calls and clone size are given by that table; D and trimming were obtained from the DNA. The profile shows 150,000 to 200,000 clones, more than 75% of them singletons. The specimen was peripheral blood. The TCR was taken from a human donor in a cohort sampled during active COVID-19.

The CDR3: CASSQDGGFSRNEQFF. CDR3 in DNA: TGCGCCAGCAGCCAAGATGGGGGGTTCTCTAGGAATGAGCAGTTCTTC. This sequence joins TRBV4-1 and TRBJ2-1, with a tentative D call TRBD2 (6 bases). Germline CDR1 MGHRA, CDR2 YSYEKL. With 0 bases removed from V and 7 bases from J, the gap between germline ends came to 16 bases. The CDR3 is 16 amino acids.